These T cell receptor beta chains were read from a single sample in a study of blood T cell repertoires in COVID-19. Sequencing used immunoSEQ multiplex PCR; TCRdb keeps in-frame clones, though not all of them. The data hold roughly 250,000 clones, with around 85% observed a single time. Sample: PBMCs or T cells enriched from blood (not recorded which). The receptors originated from a woman in her forties or fifties who had recovered from COVID-19. Each CDR3 is given with its conserved first and last residue. A D gene is named only where the DNA matches it firmly. Clone size, where shown, is once, few, many, or a class for clones that have expanded.

TRBV7-9	.	.	TRBJ1-4	CASSLSRFTATNEKLFF	TGTGCCAGCAGCCTTAGCCGGTTCACTGCAACTAATGAAAAACTGTTTTTT
TRBV29-1	.	.	TRBJ2-6	CSVERPGANVLTF	TGCAGCGTTGAGAGGCCCGGGGCCAACGTCCTGACTTTC
TRBV30	.	.	TRBJ1-2	CAWSKGGNYGYTF	TGTGCCTGGAGTAAGGGAGGAAACTATGGCTACACCTTC
TRBV27	.	.	TRBJ2-2	CASSLPGGWGTGELFF	TGTGCCAGCAGTTTACCAGGGGGGTGGGGCACCGGGGAGCTGTTTTTT
TRBV5-1	.	.	TRBJ2-1	CASSLGTNNEQFF	TGCGCCAGCAGCCTGGGGACAAACAATGAGCAGTTCTTC
TRBV7-8	TRBD2	.	TRBJ2-5	CASSPALSSGGGEAWETQYF	TGTGCCAGCAGCCCCGCATTGAGCTCGGGTGGGGGGGAGGCTTGGGAGACCCAGTACTTC
TRBV7-9	TRBD1	once	TRBJ1-2	CASSLAAGSTGGSGYGYTF	TGTGCCAGCAGCTTAGCAGCGGGTTCGACAGGGGGCTCGGGCTATGGCTACACCTTC
TRBV6-6	.	.	TRBJ2-2	CASSRGRGYTGELFF	TGTGCCAGCAGCAGGGGACGCGGTTACACCGGGGAGCTGTTTTTT
TRBV5-6	TRBD1	.	TRBJ2-7	CASSFADRSAYEQYF	TGTGCCAGCAGTTTTGCGGACAGGTCGGCCTACGAGCAGTACTTC
TRBV6-5	.	.	TRBJ1-2	CASRTQGVDGYTF	TGTGCCAGCAGAACACAGGGTGTGGATGGCTACACCTTC
TRBV19	.	.	TRBJ2-3	CASSLRKRSTDTQYF	TGTGCCAGTAGTCTCCGGAAGCGGAGCACAGATACGCAGTATTTT
TRBV4-1	.	.	TRBJ1-4	CASSQANHRSNEKLFF	TGCGCCAGCAGCCAAGCCAATCACCGTAGTAATGAAAAACTGTTTTTT
TRBV28	.	.	TRBJ2-3	CASRETGTQDTQYF	TGTGCCAGCAGAGAAACCGGGACTCAAGATACGCAGTATTTT
TRBV3-1/TRBV3-2	TRBD1	.	TRBJ2-2	CASSPHGQGGSGELFF	TGTGCCAGCAGCCCCCATGGACAGGGCGGGTCCGGGGAGCTGTTTTTT
TRBV4-1	.	few	TRBJ2-7	CASSQFWSLASLTYEQYF	TGCGCCAGCAGCCAATTTTGGTCGCTAGCGTCCCTTACCTACGAGCAGTACTTC
TRBV27	.	.	TRBJ2-1	CASSLSAGGTYNEQFF	TGTGCCAGCAGTTTATCAGCCGGAGGCACTTACAATGAGCAGTTCTTC
TRBV9	TRBD1	.	TRBJ1-6	CASTGTDNSPLHF	TGTGCCAGCACCGGGACAGATAATTCACCCCTCCACTTT
TRBV2	.	.	TRBJ1-5	CASSAGNSHQPQHF	TGTGCCAGCAGTGCTGGCAACAGCCATCAGCCCCAGCATTTT
TRBV2	.	.	TRBJ2-3	CATSLEVLETDTQYF	TGTGCCACCTCGCTTGAGGTGTTGGAGACAGATACGCAGTATTTT
TRBV19	.	.	TRBJ2-3	CASSPWGEFTDTQYF	TGTGCCAGTAGTCCATGGGGGGAGTTCACAGATACGCAGTATTTT
TRBV5-6	TRBD1	.	TRBJ1-2	CASSFGRDSNYGYTF	TGTGCCAGCAGCTTTGGCCGGGACAGCAACTATGGCTACACCTTC
TRBV6-2/TRBV6-3	.	.	TRBJ2-7	CASSSRPAPPYEQYF	TGTGCCAGCAGCTCCCGCCCCGCGCCACCCTACGAGCAGTACTTC
TRBV5-4	TRBD1	.	TRBJ2-2	CASSRDRGQTGELFF	TGTGCCAGCAGCAGGGACAGGGGGCAGACCGGGGAGCTGTTTTTT
TRBV4-2	.	.	TRBJ2-1	CASSHEGSYNEQFF	TGTGCCAGCAGCCATGAGGGATCCTACAATGAGCAGTTCTTC
TRBV5-4	TRBD1	.	TRBJ2-7	CASSRIAGTGGGGPFYEQYF	TGTGCCAGCAGCCGAATCGCCGGGACAGGGGGGGGAGGCCCTTTCTACGAGCAGTACTTC
TRBV19	TRBD1	.	TRBJ1-2	CASRTSFADRGVGGYTF	TGTGCCAGTAGGACGTCCTTCGCCGACAGGGGGGTTGGTGGCTACACCTTC
TRBV5-1	.	.	TRBJ2-5	CASSILTGQETQYF	TGCGCCAGCAGCATTTTGACAGGACAAGAGACCCAGTACTTC
TRBV6-5	TRBD1	.	TRBJ1-5	CASSYQWDRQHF	TGTGCCAGCAGTTACCAATGGGACAGGCAGCATTTT
TRBV7-3	.	.	TRBJ2-6	CASSSSIGTGANVLTF	TGTGCCAGCAGCTCCTCCATCGGGACTGGGGCCAACGTCCTGACTTTC
TRBV4-1	TRBD1	.	TRBJ1-5	CASSQETGSSNQPQHF	TGCGCCAGCAGCCAAGAGACAGGGTCGAGCAATCAGCCCCAGCATTTT
TRBV7-8	TRBD2	.	TRBJ2-3	CASSFHAGESDTQYF	TGTGCCAGCAGCTTCCACGCGGGGGAATCGGATACGCAGTATTTT
TRBV14	TRBD2	.	TRBJ2-7	CASSRTSAHEQYF	TGTGCCAGCAGCCGGACTAGCGCCCACGAGCAGTACTTC
TRBV19	TRBD2	.	TRBJ2-3	CASSRGGSSTDTQYF	TGTGCCAGTAGCCGGGGGGGCAGTTCGACAGATACGCAGTATTTT
TRBV7-3	TRBD1	few	TRBJ1-1	CASSQDRTGIAFF	TGTGCCAGCAGCCAGGATAGGACAGGGATAGCTTTCTTT
TRBV19	.	.	TRBJ2-7	CASRRESSYEQYF	TGTGCCAGTAGACGGGAGTCATCCTACGAGCAGTACTTC
TRBV9	TRBD2	.	TRBJ2-1	CASSVGGRGSYNEQFF	TGTGCCAGCAGCGTCGGTGGGAGGGGCTCCTACAATGAGCAGTTCTTC
TRBV5-8	TRBD2	once	TRBJ2-1	CASSLVSSGRGNEQFF	TGTGCCAGCAGCTTGGTATCTAGCGGGAGGGGAAATGAGCAGTTCTTC
TRBV2	TRBD1	.	TRBJ1-2	CASSGDRGWGDGYTF	TGTGCCAGCAGTGGGGACAGGGGATGGGGTGATGGCTACACCTTC
TRBV5-1	TRBD2	.	TRBJ2-7	CASSLAGGTYEQYF	TGCGCCAGCAGCTTGGCGGGAGGTACCTACGAGCAGTACTTC
TRBV6-5	.	.	TRBJ2-6	CATRTTSGANVLTF	TGTGCCACCCGGACAACCTCTGGGGCCAACGTCCTGACTTTC
TRBV29-1	.	few	TRBJ1-2	CSVEDRQGGYGYTF	TGCAGCGTTGAAGATCGCCAGGGCGGCTATGGCTACACCTTC